Below, 2 T cell receptor beta chains from the same sample are listed, as sequenced in a study of siplizumab effects on memory and regulatory T cells. TCRdb's table, derived via immunoSEQ multiplex PCR, lists solely in-frame clones and lacks some. The repertoire holds about 100,000 clones, with 85% to 95% as singletons. The material sequenced was Tregs sorted from blood. The receptors were sampled from a human donor in good health.

In its sample, this clone was seen once. J is TRBJ2-7 and V is TRBV7-2, with 9 bases that match TRBD1. The V segment lost 5 bases and the J segment 2 bases; nucleotides outside the gene matches: 10. Germline CDR1 is SGHTA and CDR2 is FQGNSA. The CDR3 has 16 residues. The CDR3 sequence is CASSLQGAGLAYEQYF. The CDR3 DNA sequence: TGTGCCAGCAGCCTACAGGGGGCGGGCCTCGCCTACGAGCAGTACTTC.

The rearrangement joins TRBV7-2 to TRBJ2-7; 7 bases map to TRBD2. The V and J ends lost 0 bases and 4 bases, in that order; junction bases with no gene match: 6. The CDR3 is 15 residues long. Germline lookup yields CDR1 SGHTA and CDR2 FQGNSA. CDR3 amino acids: CASSLAGGPQYEQYF. In DNA form, the CDR3 reads TGTGCCAGCAGCTTAGCGGGAGGGCCGCAATACGAGCAGTACTTC.